The T cell receptor beta chain under discussion was sequenced for a study of T-cell reconstitution after alpha-beta-depleted transplantation in children (dated by TCRdb to 2016 to 2018). Study-wide context: The study quantitatively tracked T-cell immune reconstitution after TCRalphabeta/CD19-depleted allogeneic hematopoietic cell transplantation in children using TCR repertoire profiling. Study-wide findings and limitations: In some patients, the high TCRbeta diversity seen at day 60 was put down to recipient T cells and intrathymic progenitors that had survived conditioning. The frequencies of hyperexpanded clones fell over the following months, and after one year, T-cell counts and TCRbeta diversity were mostly attributed to newly produced T cells. The apparently early recovery of alphabetaT-cell counts about two months after transplant reportedly depended on only several hundred rapidly expanded clones that came from non-depleted graft cells.

As encoded in the germline V gene, CDR1 is ENHRY while CDR2 is SYGVKD. Cut back by 3 bases and 0 bases, the V and J ends lie 3 bases apart. The CDR3 starts with the cysteine, ends with the phenylalanine, and has 13 residues. Only the CDR3 portion is preserved as DNA: 39 bases, with reading frame beginning at the first base. The meaning of the sample's treatment or condition label: allogeneic hematopoietic cell transplantation with graft depleted of TCRalphabeta T cells and CD19 B cells. The transplant recipients were children given TCRalphabeta/CD19-depleted allogeneic hematopoietic cell grafts. With respect to this clonotype: The antigen it binds to is not known. Per-base qualities were not stored, and no clone one base away is much larger.

The library was produced with PCR. Sequencing instrument: Illumina HiSeq 2500. TCR library preparation used molecular barcoding, with unique molecular identifiers applied to normalize quantification of the TCRbeta repertoire. TCRdb passed the public sequencing reads through fastp at Q25 and MiXCR, retaining productive beta sequences. CDR3 protein duplicates are merged, each entry listing the most common genes and DNA. The sample table contains more than 400,000 distinct CDR3 sequences; only one count was recorded for 43% of them. The ten biggest clones cover 27% of the sample. This specimen consisted of PBMCs, obtained before TCRalphabeta/CD19-depleted stem cell transplant. The source is a girl aged 2-10 years with aplastic anemia, due to receive a stem cell transplant. The sequence links TRBV10-3 to TRBJ1-3, with the D gene not confidently named. In nucleotides, the sequence is TGTGCCATCAGTGATGGCTCTGGAAACACCATATATTTT. The translation is CAISDGSGNTIYF.